The 5 T cell receptor beta chains below all came from one sample that was sequenced in a study of cytomegalovirus exposure and HLA in healthy donors. The primer mix had 60 Vbeta and 13 Jbeta primers. Sequencing used immunoSEQ multiplex PCR; TCRdb keeps in-frame clones, though not all of them. The sample lists roughly 190,000 clones; 79% were seen once. Sequenced material: PBMCs. These receptors were obtained from a woman aged 45-59 years in good health and CMV-seronegative.

V is TRBV28 and J is TRBJ1-5; no clear D. The germline V and J ends were trimmed by 2 bases and 6 bases, with 8 bases remaining between them. Germline CDR1 is MDHEN and CDR2 is SYDVKM. The CDR3 extends over 13 amino acids. CDR3 bases: TGTGCCAGCAGTTTACGAGGGCTTCAGCCCCAGCATTTT. This gives the protein CASSLRGLQPQHF. Variable domain in full (rest from reference TRBV28 and TRBJ1-5): DVKVTQSSRYLVKRTGEKVFLECVQDMDHENMFWYRQDPGLGLRLIYFSYDVKMKEKGDIPEGYSVSREKKERFSLILESASTNQTSMYLCASSLRGLQPQHFGDGTRLSIL.

The chain carries TRBV19 and TRBJ2-4, with D possibly matching TRBD2 (5 bases). V gave up 6 bases and J gave up 0 bases, with 12 bases separating them. The CDR3 contains 15 residues. Looked up from germline, CDR1 is LNHDA and CDR2 is SQIVND (reference sequence). The CDR3 here is CASRQRELAKNIQYF. The CDR3 nucleotides read TGTGCCAGTAGACAGAGGGAGCTAGCCAAAAACATTCAGTACTTC.

V and J are TRBV6-5 and TRBJ2-7; tentatively, D is TRBD1 (5 bases). Deletions cut 0 bases from V and 6 bases from J, with 9 bases between. Per the germline V gene, CDR1 is MNHEY and CDR2 is SVGAGI. This CDR3 is 13 amino acids long. CDR3 protein: CASSYSQGGEQYF. The CDR3 nucleotides read TGTGCCAGCAGTTACTCGCAGGGCGGCGAGCAGTACTTC.

The chain carries TRBV15 and TRBJ2-1; 8 bases are a match to TRBD1. The CDR3 is 18 amino acids. The germline gives CDR1 LNHNV, CDR2 YYDKDF (reference sequence). J gave up 6 bases and V 1 base, and 14 bases lay outside the gene matches. Written as DNA, the CDR3 is TGTGCCACCAGCAGAGCAACGATTAGGACAGGGTACGGCAATGAGCAGTTCTTC. As protein: CATSRATIRTGYGNEQFF.

V and J are TRBV7-8 and TRBJ1-5; perhaps TRBD1 as D (5 bases). CDR3 size: 17 residues. Germline V gene lookup returns CDR1 SGHVS and CDR2 FQNEAQ. V was shortened by 5 bases and J by 4 bases, with 21 bases between the two germline ends. DNA of the CDR3: TGTGCCAGCAGCCAAGCTGGGGGGGGACCGCGAAATCAGCCCCAGCATTTT. It codes for CASSQAGGGPRNQPQHF.